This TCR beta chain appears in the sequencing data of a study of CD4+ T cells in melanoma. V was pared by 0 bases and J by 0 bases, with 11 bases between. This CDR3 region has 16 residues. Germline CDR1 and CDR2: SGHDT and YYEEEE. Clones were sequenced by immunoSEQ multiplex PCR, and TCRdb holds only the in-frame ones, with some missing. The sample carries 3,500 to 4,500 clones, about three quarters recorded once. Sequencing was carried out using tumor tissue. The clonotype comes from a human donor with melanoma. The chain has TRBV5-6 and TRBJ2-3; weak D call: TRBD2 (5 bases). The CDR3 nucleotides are TGTGCCAGCAGCTTGGGGCCGGGAACTAGCACAGATACGCAGTATTTT. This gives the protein CASSLGPGTSTDTQYF.